Shown below are 15 T cell receptor beta chains from a single sample sequenced in a study of cytotoxic CD8 clonotypes in ibrutinib-treated CLL. Sequenced by immunoSEQ multiplex PCR; TCRdb stores in-frame clones only, minus some. The sample comprises about 140,000 clones, around 93% of which are singletons, and 10% to 11% rests with the top ten. The sequencing used PBMCs, collected after 12 months of ibrutinib treatment. These TCRs come from a human donor with chronic lymphocytic leukemia.

V is TRBV19 and J is TRBJ2-1, with a tentative D call TRBD2 (5 bases). This CDR3 region has 12 residues. The germline V gene encodes CDR1 LNHDA and CDR2 SQIVND (reference sequence). V dropped 4 bases and J dropped 7 bases, with 8 bases sitting between them. For the CDR3, the DNA is TGTGCCAGTAGTACGTCGGGGAATGAGCAGTTCTTC. Translated, it gives CASSTSGNEQFF.

To note about this clone: Other DNA sequences within the sample encode an identical CDR3. The gene calls are TRBV29-1 and TRBJ2-3; D call uncertain. From germline, CDR1 is SQVTM and CDR2 ANQGSEA. This CDR3 is 11 amino acids long. The germline V and J ends were trimmed by 2 bases and 4 bases, with 4 bases remaining between them. CDR3: CSVEYSDTQYF. CDR3 nucleotide sequence: TGCAGCGTTGAATACTCAGATACGCAGTATTTT.

The V and J genes are TRBV6-5 and TRBJ2-7; D unclear. CDR1 and CDR2 from the germline V gene are MNHEY and SVGAGI. The CDR3 runs to 15 residues. The V end was cut by 0 bases, the J end by 5 bases, with 14 bases between. CDR3 nucleotide sequence: TGTGCCAGCAGTTACTCGACCTCCCTCCCCAACGAGCAGTACTTC. This codes for CASSYSTSLPNEQYF.

The gene calls are TRBV19 and TRBJ2-3, with D possibly matching TRBD1 (6 bases). V lost 5 bases, J lost 0 bases, and 15 bases lay in between. From germline, CDR1 is LNHDA and CDR2 SQIVND (reference sequence). This CDR3 contains 16 residues. The CDR3 sequence is CASSPTGFSSTDTQYF. The CDR3 DNA sequence: TGTGCCAGTAGTCCAACAGGGTTCTCTAGCACAGATACGCAGTATTTT.

V usage is TRBV4-2 and J usage is TRBJ2-7; 7 bases match TRBD2. Germline trimming cut 6 bases from V and 3 bases from J; bases unmatched to any gene: 11. The CDR3 is made up of 15 amino acids. Germline V gene lookup returns CDR1 LGHNA and CDR2 YNFKEQ. In nucleotides, the CDR3 is TGTGCCAGCAGTCTTACGGGCGGGAGTCTCTACGAGCAGTACTTC. It translates to CASSLTGGSLYEQYF.

This clone was seen a single time. The chain recombines TRBV19 with TRBJ2-1, with D perhaps being TRBD1 or TRBD2 (5 bases each). Germline lookup yields CDR1 LNHDA and CDR2 SQIVND (reference sequence). This CDR3 has 20 amino acids. Trimming cost V 1 base and J 6 bases, with 28 bases left between them. In DNA, the CDR3 is TGTGCCAGTAGTATAGTACCCCTGGGGCGGGTCAAAATGGTGGGCAATGAGCAGTTCTTC. This sequence encodes CASSIVPLGRVKMVGNEQFF.

This clone showed up just once. The junction differs from germline at one of its ends, possibly a read error. V is TRBV11-2 and J is TRBJ2-7; D tentatively reads TRBD1 or TRBD2 (7 bases each). The V gene's germline CDR1 is SGHAT and CDR2 FQNNGV. The CDR3 has 16 residues. CDR3 amino acids: CASSLAQGGSSYEQYF. CDR3 coding DNA: TGTGCCAGCAGCTTAGCGCAGGGGGGGAGCTCCTACGAGCAGTATTTC.

This clone occurred once. The J gene is TRBJ1-3, the V gene TRBV27; weak D call: TRBD1 (6 bases). Germline lookup yields CDR1 MNHEY and CDR2 SMNVEV (reference sequence). CDR3 length: 15 amino acids. V was trimmed by 2 bases and J by 4 bases, leaving 12 bases between them. The CDR3 nucleotides read TGTGCCAGCAGTTTAAGGGGGACATCGGGAAACACCATATATTTT. It specifies CASSLRGTSGNTIYF.

The J gene is TRBJ2-3, the V gene TRBV5-1; TRBD1 matches at 7 bases. The length of the CDR3 is 14 residues. Per the germline V gene, CDR1 is SGHRS and CDR2 is YFSETQ. V lost 4 bases, J lost 2 bases, and 4 bases stayed unmatched. Here the CDR3 DNA reads TGCGCCAGCAGCGTGGGACAGCACACAGATACGCAGTATTTT. Protein: CASSVGQHTDTQYF.

The rearrangement uses TRBV6-5 and TRBJ2-5; TRBD2 matches at 8 bases. The V gene's germline CDR1 is MNHEY and CDR2 SVGAGI. Unmatched junction bases numbered 11, after V lost 3 bases and J lost 5 bases. The CDR3 loop spans 16 amino acids. In nucleotides, the CDR3 is TGTGCCAGCAGTTATTCCGGGACTAGAGCGATGGAGACCCAGTACTTC. As protein: CASSYSGTRAMETQYF.

The chain couples TRBV10-2 to TRBJ2-7, with 11 bases that match TRBD2. CDR1 and CDR2 (germline): WSHSY, SAAADI. The CDR3 covers 15 residues. V shed 7 bases and J 7 bases; nucleotides not matched to a gene: 12. CDR3 amino acids: CASKTLAGETGEQYF. CDR3 coding DNA: TGCGCCAGCAAGACACTAGCGGGAGAAACGGGGGAGCAGTACTTC.

The CDR3 DNA is TGTGCCAGCAGTTTATGGGCCCGAAGGACTAGCGGGAGGGTGGAGACCGGGGAGCTGTTTTTT. It translates to CASSLWARRTSGRVETGELFF. The genes are TRBV27 and TRBJ2-2; TRBD2 aligns across 15 bases. This CDR3 region has 21 residues. Germline loops: CDR1 MNHEY, CDR2 SMNVEV (reference sequence). J was trimmed by 5 bases and V by 1 base; bases with no gene match: 14.

The genes are TRBV7-3 and TRBJ2-1, with TRBD2 matching 8 bases. Germline-derived CDR1 and CDR2 are SGHTA and FQGTGA. The CDR3 is 15 amino acids. V shed 7 bases, J shed 2 bases, and the junction held 7 bases outside the gene matches. CDR3: CASTKSGRTYNEQFF. The CDR3 region has the DNA TGTGCCAGCACTAAAAGCGGGAGAACCTACAATGAGCAGTTCTTC.

The rearrangement uses TRBV30 and TRBJ2-5; 7 bases match TRBD2. CDR1 GTSNPN and CDR2 SVGIG come from the germline V gene (reference sequence). The V segment lost 0 bases and the J segment 5 bases; nucleotides outside the gene matches: 6. CDR3 size: 14 residues. The CDR3 region has the DNA TGTGCCTGGAGTGTCGGACTAGTTTATGAGACCCAGTACTTC. Protein product: CAWSVGLVYETQYF.

The rearrangement uses TRBV28 and TRBJ2-5; either TRBD1 or TRBD2 may supply D (5 bases each). Germline-derived CDR1 and CDR2 are MDHEN and SYDVKM. The CDR3 contains 13 residues. V lost 4 bases, J lost 3 bases, and 9 bases lay in between. CDR3 sequence reads: CASSSGTEETQYF. CDR3 coding DNA: TGTGCCAGCAGTTCCGGGACCGAAGAGACCCAGTACTTC.